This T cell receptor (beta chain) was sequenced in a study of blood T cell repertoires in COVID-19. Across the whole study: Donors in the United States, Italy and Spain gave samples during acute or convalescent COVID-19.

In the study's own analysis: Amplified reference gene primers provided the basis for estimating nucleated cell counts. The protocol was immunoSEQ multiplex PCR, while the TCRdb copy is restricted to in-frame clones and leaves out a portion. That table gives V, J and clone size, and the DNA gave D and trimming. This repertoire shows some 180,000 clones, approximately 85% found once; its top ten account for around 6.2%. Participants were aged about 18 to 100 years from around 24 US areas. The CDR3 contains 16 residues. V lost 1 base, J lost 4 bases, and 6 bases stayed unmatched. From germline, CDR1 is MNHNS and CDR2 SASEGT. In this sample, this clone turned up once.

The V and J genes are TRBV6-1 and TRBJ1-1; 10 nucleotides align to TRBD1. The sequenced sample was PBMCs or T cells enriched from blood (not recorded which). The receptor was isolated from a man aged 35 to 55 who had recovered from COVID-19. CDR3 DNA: TGTGCCAGCAGTGAAGTGACAGGGGGCTATCGCACTGAAGCTTTCTTT. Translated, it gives CASSEVTGGYRTEAFF.